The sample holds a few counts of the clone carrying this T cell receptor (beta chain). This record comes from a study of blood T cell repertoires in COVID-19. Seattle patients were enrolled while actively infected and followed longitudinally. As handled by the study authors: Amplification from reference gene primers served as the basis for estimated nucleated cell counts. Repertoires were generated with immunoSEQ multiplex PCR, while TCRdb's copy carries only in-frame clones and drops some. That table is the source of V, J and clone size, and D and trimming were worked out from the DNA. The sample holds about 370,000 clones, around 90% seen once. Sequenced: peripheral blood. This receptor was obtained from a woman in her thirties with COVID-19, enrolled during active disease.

Here the CDR3 DNA reads TGCAGCGTGTCAGGACAGGGGAACACTGAAGCTTTCTTT. This gives the protein CSVSGQGNTEAFF. The chain recombines TRBV29-1 with TRBJ1-1; TRBD1 matches at 8 bases. The CDR3 consists of 13 residues. CDR1 is SQVTM, CDR2 ANQGSEA, per germline. Trimming took 6 bases from V and 1 from J; bases not matched to a gene: 4.